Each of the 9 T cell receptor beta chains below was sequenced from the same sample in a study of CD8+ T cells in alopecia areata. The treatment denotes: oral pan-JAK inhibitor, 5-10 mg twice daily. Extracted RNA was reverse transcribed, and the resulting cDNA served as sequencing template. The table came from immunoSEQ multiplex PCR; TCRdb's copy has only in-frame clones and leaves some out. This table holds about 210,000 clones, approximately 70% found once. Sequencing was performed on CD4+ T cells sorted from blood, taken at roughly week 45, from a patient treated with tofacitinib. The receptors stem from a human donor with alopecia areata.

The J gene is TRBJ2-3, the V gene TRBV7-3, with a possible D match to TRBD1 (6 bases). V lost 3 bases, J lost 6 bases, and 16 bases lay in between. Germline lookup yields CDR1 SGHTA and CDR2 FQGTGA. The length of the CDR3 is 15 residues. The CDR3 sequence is CASSLGQGNSDTQYF. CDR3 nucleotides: TGTGCCAGCAGCTTGGGTCAGGGGAATTCCGATACGCAGTATTTT.

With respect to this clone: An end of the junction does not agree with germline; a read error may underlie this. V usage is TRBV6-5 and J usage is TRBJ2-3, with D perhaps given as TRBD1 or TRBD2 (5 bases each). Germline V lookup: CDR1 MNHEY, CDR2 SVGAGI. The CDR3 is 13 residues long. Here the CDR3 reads CASSPTWDGSPNF. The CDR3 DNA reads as TGTGCCAGCAGTCCGACCTGGGACGGCTCCCCGAATTTT.

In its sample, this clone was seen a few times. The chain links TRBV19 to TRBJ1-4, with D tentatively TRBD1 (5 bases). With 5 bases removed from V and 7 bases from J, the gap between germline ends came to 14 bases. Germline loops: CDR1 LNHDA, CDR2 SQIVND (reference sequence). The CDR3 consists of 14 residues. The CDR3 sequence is CASSPPRRGEKLFF. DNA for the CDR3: TGTGCCAGTAGTCCCCCCCGAAGGGGTGAAAAACTGTTTTTT.

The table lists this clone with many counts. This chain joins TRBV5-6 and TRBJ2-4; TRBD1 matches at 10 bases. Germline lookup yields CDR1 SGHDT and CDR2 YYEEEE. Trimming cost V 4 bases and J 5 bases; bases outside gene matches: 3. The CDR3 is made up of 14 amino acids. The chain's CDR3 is CASSVDRGENIQYF. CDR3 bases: TGTGCCAGCAGCGTGGACAGGGGGGAAAACATTCAGTACTTC.

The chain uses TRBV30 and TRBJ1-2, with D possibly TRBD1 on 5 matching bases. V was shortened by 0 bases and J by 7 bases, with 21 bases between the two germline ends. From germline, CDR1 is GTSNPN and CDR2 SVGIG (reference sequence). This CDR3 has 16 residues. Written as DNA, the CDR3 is TGTGCCTGGAGTGTACCCCAAGGAGGGGCCCACGGTGGCTACACCTTC. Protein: CAWSVPQGGAHGGYTF. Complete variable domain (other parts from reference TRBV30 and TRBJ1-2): SQTIHQWPATLVQPVGSPLSLECTVEGTSNPNLYWYRQAAGRGLQLLFYSVGIGQISSEVPQNLSASRPQDRQFILSSKKLLLSDSGFYLCAWSVPQGGAHGGYTFGSGTRLTVV.

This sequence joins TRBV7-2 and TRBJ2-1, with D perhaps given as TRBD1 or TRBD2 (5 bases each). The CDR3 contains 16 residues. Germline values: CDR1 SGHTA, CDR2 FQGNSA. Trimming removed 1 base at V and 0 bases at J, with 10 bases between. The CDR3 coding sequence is TGTGCCAGCAGCTTAGGGCAGGGACGCTCCTACAATGAGCAGTTCTTC. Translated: CASSLGQGRSYNEQFF.

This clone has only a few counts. In nucleotides, the CDR3 is TGTGCCAGCAGCGGGGCCAATGAGCAGTTCTTC. It specifies CASSGANEQFF. The rearrangement links TRBV9 to TRBJ2-1; D unresolved. Per the germline V gene, CDR1 is SGDLS and CDR2 is YYNGEE. Trimming shortened V by 3 bases and J by 6 bases, and 4 bases separated the two germline ends. The CDR3 is 11 residues long.

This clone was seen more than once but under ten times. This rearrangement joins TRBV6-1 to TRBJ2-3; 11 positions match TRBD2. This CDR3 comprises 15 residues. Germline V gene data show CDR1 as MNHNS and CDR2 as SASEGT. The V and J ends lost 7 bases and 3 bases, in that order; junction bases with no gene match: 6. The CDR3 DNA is TGTGCCAGCAACCAACTAGCGGGGGAGACAGATACGCAGTATTTT. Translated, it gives CASNQLAGETDTQYF.

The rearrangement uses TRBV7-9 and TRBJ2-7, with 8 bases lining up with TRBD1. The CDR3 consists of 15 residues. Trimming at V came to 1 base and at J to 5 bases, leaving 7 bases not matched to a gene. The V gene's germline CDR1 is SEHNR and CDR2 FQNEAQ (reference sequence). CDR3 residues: CASSLERTGRDEQYF. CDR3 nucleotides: TGTGCCAGCAGCTTAGAGCGGACAGGGCGCGACGAGCAGTACTTC.